The rows below give T cell receptor beta chains drawn from one sample of a study of identical twins. One entry per CDR3 protein, called by TCRdb with MiXCR from the 5' RACE reads. This sample yields about 660,000 distinct CDR3 sequences, of which around 8.3% are seen a single time; 0.8% to 1% belongs to the top ten. The sample was also linked to a second study, of yellow fever vaccine responses in identical twins.

What was sequenced was PBMCs. These receptors all stem from a woman in her late teens or twenties in good health. Each CDR3 is given with its conserved first and last residue. The order of the fields is J gene, clone size, V gene, D gene, CDR3 protein, CDR3 DNA. D genes are given only for firm matches. Expanded clones are given a class, and other clones once, few, many or no size at all.

j_gene: TRBJ2-3
abundance: few
v_gene: TRBV4-3
d_gene: NA
CDR3aa: CASSQDGIGDTQYF
CDR3nt: TGCGCCAGCAGCCAAGACGGGATTGGAGATACGCAGTATTTT

j_gene: TRBJ2-2
abundance: NA
v_gene: TRBV15
d_gene: NA
CDR3aa: CATSRDRGGPGELFF
CDR3nt: TGTGCCACCAGCAGAGATCGCGGCGGGCCCGGGGAGCTGTTTTTT

j_gene: TRBJ2-1
abundance: few
v_gene: TRBV18
d_gene: NA
CDR3aa: CASSPQGFSEQFF
CDR3nt: TGTGCCAGCTCCCCCCAGGGGTTTAGTGAGCAGTTCTTC

j_gene: TRBJ2-1
abundance: NA
v_gene: TRBV11-1
d_gene: NA
CDR3aa: CASSLLGSTYNEQFF
CDR3nt: TGTGCCAGCAGCTTGCTAGGGAGCACCTACAATGAGCAGTTCTTC

j_gene: TRBJ2-5
abundance: few
v_gene: TRBV3-1
d_gene: TRBD2
CDR3aa: CASSQDASGGETQYF
CDR3nt: TGTGCCAGCAGCCAAGATGCTAGCGGGGGAGAGACCCAGTACTTC

j_gene: TRBJ2-7
abundance: few
v_gene: TRBV12-3/TRBV12-4
d_gene: NA
CDR3aa: CASKSELAYEQYF
CDR3nt: TGTGCCAGCAAGTCCGAGCTTGCCTACGAGCAGTACTTC

j_gene: TRBJ1-1
abundance: few
v_gene: TRBV14
d_gene: NA
CDR3aa: CASRDGHEAFF
CDR3nt: TGTGCCAGCAGAGACGGTCATGAAGCTTTCTTT

j_gene: TRBJ2-1
abundance: few
v_gene: TRBV6-1
d_gene: NA
CDR3aa: CASSKVGGSYNEQFF
CDR3nt: TGTGCCAGCAGTAAGGTGGGCGGCTCCTACAATGAGCAGTTCTTC

j_gene: TRBJ2-1
abundance: many
v_gene: TRBV6-5
d_gene: TRBD2
CDR3aa: CASSWGGRNEQFF
CDR3nt: TGTGCCAGCAGTTGGGGCGGGAGGAATGAGCAGTTCTTC

j_gene: TRBJ2-6
abundance: few
v_gene: TRBV29-1
d_gene: TRBD1
CDR3aa: CSVESRGQHSGANVLTF
CDR3nt: TGCAGCGTTGAGTCTAGGGGACAGCACTCTGGGGCCAACGTCCTGACTTTC

j_gene: TRBJ1-1
abundance: NA
v_gene: TRBV4-1
d_gene: NA
CDR3aa: CASSQVVGSTEAFF
CDR3nt: TGCGCCAGCAGCCAGGTCGTGGGTAGCACTGAAGCTTTCTTT

j_gene: TRBJ2-1
abundance: NA
v_gene: TRBV7-2
d_gene: NA
CDR3aa: CASSFPGPLGEQFF
CDR3nt: TGTGCCAGCAGCTTTCCCGGGCCCCTCGGGGAGCAGTTCTTC

j_gene: TRBJ2-7
abundance: few
v_gene: TRBV14
d_gene: NA
CDR3aa: CASSHRQAEQYF
CDR3nt: TGTGCCAGCAGCCACCGACAGGCTGAGCAGTACTTC

j_gene: TRBJ2-5
abundance: NA
v_gene: TRBV7-9
d_gene: NA
CDR3aa: CASSLPGTSQETQYF
CDR3nt: TGTGCCAGCAGCTTACCAGGGACTTCCCAAGAGACCCAGTACTTC

j_gene: TRBJ1-3
abundance: few
v_gene: TRBV4-3
d_gene: TRBD1
CDR3aa: CASSQEWTGDLLSGNTIYF
CDR3nt: TGCGCCAGCAGCCAAGAGTGGACAGGGGACTTGCTCTCTGGAAACACCATATATTTT

j_gene: TRBJ2-3
abundance: NA
v_gene: TRBV7-9
d_gene: NA
CDR3aa: CASSSLLTDTDTQYF
CDR3nt: TGTGCCAGCAGCTCTCTTTTGACAGATACAGATACGCAGTATTTT

j_gene: TRBJ2-5
abundance: NA
v_gene: TRBV7-9
d_gene: TRBD2
CDR3aa: CANSLAGVPAQETQYF
CDR3nt: TGTGCCAACAGCTTAGCGGGGGTCCCCGCGCAAGAGACCCAGTACTTC

j_gene: TRBJ2-1
abundance: many
v_gene: TRBV2
d_gene: NA
CDR3aa: CASSEVYEQFF
CDR3nt: TGTGCCAGCAGTGAAGTCTATGAGCAGTTCTTC

j_gene: TRBJ1-1
abundance: many
v_gene: TRBV12-3/TRBV12-4
d_gene: NA
CDR3aa: CASSFWTDDTEAFF
CDR3nt: TGTGCCAGCAGTTTCTGGACAGACGACACTGAAGCTTTCTTT

j_gene: TRBJ2-7
abundance: few
v_gene: TRBV27
d_gene: TRBD1
CDR3aa: CASSLSGQDSYEQYF
CDR3nt: TGTGCCAGCAGTTTATCTGGACAGGACTCCTACGAGCAGTACTTC

j_gene: TRBJ1-4
abundance: NA
v_gene: TRBV27
d_gene: NA
CDR3aa: CASRDRGGSPPREKLFF
CDR3nt: TGTGCCAGCAGAGATCGGGGGGGGAGCCCGCCGAGAGAAAAACTGTTTTTT

j_gene: TRBJ1-2
abundance: NA
v_gene: TRBV14
d_gene: NA
CDR3aa: CASSQVKGAYGYTF
CDR3nt: TGTGCCAGCAGCCAAGTAAAGGGAGCCTATGGCTACACCTTC

j_gene: TRBJ2-1
abundance: NA
v_gene: TRBV20-1
d_gene: NA
CDR3aa: CSARGLALNSYNEQFF
CDR3nt: TGCAGTGCTAGAGGGCTAGCGTTGAACTCCTACAATGAGCAGTTCTTC